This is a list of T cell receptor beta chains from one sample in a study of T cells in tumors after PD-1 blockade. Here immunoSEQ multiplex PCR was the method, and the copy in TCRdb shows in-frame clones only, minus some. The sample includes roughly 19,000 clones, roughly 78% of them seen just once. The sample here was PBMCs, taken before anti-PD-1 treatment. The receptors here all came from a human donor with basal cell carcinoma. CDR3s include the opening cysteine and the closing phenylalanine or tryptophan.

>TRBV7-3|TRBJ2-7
CASSRGQGLHEQYF
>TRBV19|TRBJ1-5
CASSSTVFNQPQHF
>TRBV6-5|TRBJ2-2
CASRDTGELFF
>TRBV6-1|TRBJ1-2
CASSEAGESTYGYTF
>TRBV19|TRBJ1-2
CASLGVGDYGYTF
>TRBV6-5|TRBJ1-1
CASERTGNTEAFF
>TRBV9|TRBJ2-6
CASSVSPTGGLVGANVLTF
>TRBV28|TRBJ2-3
CASRLAFGPDTQYF
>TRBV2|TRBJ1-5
CASTTEDNQPQHF
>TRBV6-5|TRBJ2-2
CASSLADRATGELFF
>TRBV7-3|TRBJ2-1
CASSNSASYNEQFF
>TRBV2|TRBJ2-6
CASKSGANVLTF
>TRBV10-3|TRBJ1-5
CAISELDRSLDQPQHF
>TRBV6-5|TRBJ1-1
CASDSTARQGAFF
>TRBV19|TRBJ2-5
CASSIRTSGRAVGETQYF
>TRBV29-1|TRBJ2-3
CSVALYGTAQEQATQYF
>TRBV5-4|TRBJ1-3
CASSLGQGASGNTIYF
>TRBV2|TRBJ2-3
CASSGSPAGTDTQYF
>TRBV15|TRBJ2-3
CATQKGLAGAADTQYF
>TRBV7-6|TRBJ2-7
CASSSGVGGSSYEQYF
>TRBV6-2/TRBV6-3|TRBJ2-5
CASTPGRALEETQYF
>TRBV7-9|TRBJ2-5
CASSASGGGALETQYF
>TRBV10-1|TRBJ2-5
CASSDPRETQYF
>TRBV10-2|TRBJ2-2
CASRIREAGELFF
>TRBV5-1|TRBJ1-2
CASSLGQGEASGYTF
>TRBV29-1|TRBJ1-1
CSVEGRSSKRTAFF
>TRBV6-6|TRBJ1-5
CASSLTENQPQHF
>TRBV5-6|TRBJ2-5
CASSLEVGGQETQYF
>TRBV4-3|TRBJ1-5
CASSQDSNQPQHF
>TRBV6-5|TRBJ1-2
CATPREALGYTF
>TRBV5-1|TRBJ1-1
CASSRTGSNTEAFF
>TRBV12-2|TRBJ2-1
CASRFWREANEQFF
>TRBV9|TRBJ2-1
CASSVGNSGVYNEQFF
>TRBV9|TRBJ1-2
CASSAQGSGGYTF
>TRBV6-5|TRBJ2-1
CASSRGEVNEQFF
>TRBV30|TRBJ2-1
CAWSLSAERYNEQFF
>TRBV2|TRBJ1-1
CASIETRSAFF
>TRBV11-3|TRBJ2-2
CASSLGQGQGRWELFF
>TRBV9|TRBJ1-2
CASSVWAGPDYGYTF
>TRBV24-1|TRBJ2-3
CATAAKGELTNTQYF
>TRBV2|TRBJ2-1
CPRCDGWAGEGSSYNEQFF
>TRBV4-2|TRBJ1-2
CASSTAGPLAGYTF
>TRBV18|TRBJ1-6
CASSPGQGGAPLHF
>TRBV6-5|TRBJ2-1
CASRDREGSNEQFF
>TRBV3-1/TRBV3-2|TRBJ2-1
CASRGSSGSGEQFF
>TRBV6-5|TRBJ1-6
CASLGLAGYSPLHF
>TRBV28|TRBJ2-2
CASRDGTPGELFF
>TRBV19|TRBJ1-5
CASSSGHYNQPQHF
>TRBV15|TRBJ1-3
CATSRGPTVSGNTIYF
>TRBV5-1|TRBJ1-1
CASSLALGRGTEAFF
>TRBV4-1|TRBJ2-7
CASSQRLAGTSYEQYF
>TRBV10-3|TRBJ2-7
CAIGRNYEQYF
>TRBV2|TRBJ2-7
CASSRDRGDEQYF
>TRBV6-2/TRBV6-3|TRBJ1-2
CASSYSGQVNYGYTF
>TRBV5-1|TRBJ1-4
CASSVLPQGEKLFF